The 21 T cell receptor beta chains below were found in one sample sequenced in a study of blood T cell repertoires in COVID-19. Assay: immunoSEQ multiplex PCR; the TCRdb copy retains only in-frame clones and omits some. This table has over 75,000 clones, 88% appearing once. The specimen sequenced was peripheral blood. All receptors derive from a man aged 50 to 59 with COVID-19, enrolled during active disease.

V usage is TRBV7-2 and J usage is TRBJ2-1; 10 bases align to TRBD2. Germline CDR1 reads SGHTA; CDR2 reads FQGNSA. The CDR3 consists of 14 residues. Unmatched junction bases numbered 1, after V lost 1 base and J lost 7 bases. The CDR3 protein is CASSLERGGNEQFF. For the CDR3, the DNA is TGTGCCAGCAGCTTAGAGCGGGGGGGAAATGAGCAGTTCTTC.

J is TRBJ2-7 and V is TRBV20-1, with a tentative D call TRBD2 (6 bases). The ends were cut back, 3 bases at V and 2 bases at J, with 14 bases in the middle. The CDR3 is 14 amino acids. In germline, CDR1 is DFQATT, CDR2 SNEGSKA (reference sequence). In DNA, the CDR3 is TGCAGTGCTAGTGGTGGGGGGTCTACCTACGAGCAGTACTTC. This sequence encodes CSASGGGSTYEQYF.

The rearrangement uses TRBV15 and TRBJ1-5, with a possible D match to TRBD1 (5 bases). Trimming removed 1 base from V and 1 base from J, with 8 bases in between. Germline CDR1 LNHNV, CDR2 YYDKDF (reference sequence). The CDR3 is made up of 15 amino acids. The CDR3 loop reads CATSRARQSNQPQHF. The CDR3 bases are TGTGCCACCAGCAGAGCCCGACAGAGCAATCAGCCCCAGCATTTT.

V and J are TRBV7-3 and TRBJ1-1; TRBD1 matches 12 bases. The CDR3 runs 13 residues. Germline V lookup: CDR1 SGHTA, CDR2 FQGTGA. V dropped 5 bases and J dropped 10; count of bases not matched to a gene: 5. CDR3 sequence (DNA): TGTGCCAGCAGCCCCGGGACAGGGGGCCCAGCTTTCTTT. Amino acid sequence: CASSPGTGGPAFF.

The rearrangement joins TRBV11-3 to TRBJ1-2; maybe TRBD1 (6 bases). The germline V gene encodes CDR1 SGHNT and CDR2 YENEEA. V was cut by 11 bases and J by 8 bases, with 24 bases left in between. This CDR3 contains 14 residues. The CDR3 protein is CASSSEPGARGYTF. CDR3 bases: TGTGCCTCCAGCTCCGAGCCAGGGGCGCGGGGCTACACCTTC.

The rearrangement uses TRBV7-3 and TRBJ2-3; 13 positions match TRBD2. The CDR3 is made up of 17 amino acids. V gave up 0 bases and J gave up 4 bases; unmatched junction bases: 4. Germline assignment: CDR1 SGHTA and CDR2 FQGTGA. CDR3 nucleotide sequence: TGTGCCAGCAGCTTAACCCGGACTAGCGGGGGAGCAGATACGCAGTATTTT. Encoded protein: CASSLTRTSGGADTQYF. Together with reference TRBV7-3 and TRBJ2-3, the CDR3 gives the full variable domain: GAGVSQTPSNKVTEKGKYVELRCDPISGHTALYWYRQSLGQGPEFLIYFQGTGAADDSGLPNDRFFAVRPEGSVSTLKIQRTERGDSAVYLCASSLTRTSGGADTQYFGPGTRLTVL.

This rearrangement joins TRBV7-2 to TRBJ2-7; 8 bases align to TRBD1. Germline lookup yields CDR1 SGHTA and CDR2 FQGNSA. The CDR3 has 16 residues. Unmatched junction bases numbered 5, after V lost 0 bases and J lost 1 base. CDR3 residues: CASSLASGTGSYEQYF. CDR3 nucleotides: TGTGCCAGCAGCTTAGCCTCCGGGACAGGTTCCTACGAGCAGTACTTC.

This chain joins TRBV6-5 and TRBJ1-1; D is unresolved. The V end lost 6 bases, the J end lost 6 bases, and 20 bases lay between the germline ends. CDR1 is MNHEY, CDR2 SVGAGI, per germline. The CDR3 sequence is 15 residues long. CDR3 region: CASRYGAGRWAEAFF. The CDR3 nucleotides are TGTGCCAGCAGGTACGGAGCCGGGAGGTGGGCTGAAGCTTTCTTT.

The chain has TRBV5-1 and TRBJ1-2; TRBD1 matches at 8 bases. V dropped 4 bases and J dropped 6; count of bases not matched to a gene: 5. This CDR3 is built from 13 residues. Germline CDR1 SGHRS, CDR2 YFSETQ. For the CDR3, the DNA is TGCGCCAGCAGCCAGGACAGGGCGAATGGCTACACCTTC. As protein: CASSQDRANGYTF.

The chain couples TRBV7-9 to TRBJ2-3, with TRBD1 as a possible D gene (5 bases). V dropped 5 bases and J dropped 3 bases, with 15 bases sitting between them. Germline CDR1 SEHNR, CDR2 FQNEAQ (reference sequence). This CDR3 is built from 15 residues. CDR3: CASSQWVGDTDTQYF. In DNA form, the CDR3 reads TGTGCCAGCAGCCAGTGGGTAGGGGATACAGATACGCAGTATTTT.

The CDR3 reads CASTTLTGTPEAFF. The CDR3 DNA follows: TGTGCCAGTACCACGCTGACAGGAACCCCTGAAGCTTTCTTT. The chain is built from TRBV19 and TRBJ1-1; TRBD1 might be the D (6 bases). Germline CDR1 and CDR2: LNHDA and SQIVND (reference sequence). The CDR3 covers 14 residues. Trimming cost V 7 bases and J 6 bases, with 18 bases left between them.

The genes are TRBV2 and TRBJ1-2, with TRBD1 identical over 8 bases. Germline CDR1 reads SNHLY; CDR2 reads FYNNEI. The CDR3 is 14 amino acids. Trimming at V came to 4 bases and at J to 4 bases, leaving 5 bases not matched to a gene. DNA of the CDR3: TGTGCCAGCAGTGCCGGACAGGGAGCCTATGGCTACACCTTC. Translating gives CASSAGQGAYGYTF.

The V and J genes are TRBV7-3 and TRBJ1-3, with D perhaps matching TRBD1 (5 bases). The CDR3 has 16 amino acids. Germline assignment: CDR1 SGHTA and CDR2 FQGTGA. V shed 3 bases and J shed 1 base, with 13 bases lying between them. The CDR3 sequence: CASSLAPQGSGNTIYF. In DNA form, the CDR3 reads TGTGCCAGCAGCTTGGCCCCCCAGGGATCTGGAAACACCATATATTTT.

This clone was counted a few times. CDR3 sequence (DNA): TGTGCCAGCAGCCCCCTCGGCAGGGATAGATACGAGCAGTACTTC. Translating it yields CASSPLGRDRYEQYF. This sequence joins TRBV4-2 and TRBJ2-7; perhaps TRBD1 as D (5 bases). Germline V CDR1 and CDR2: LGHNA, YNFKEQ. Trimming pared 4 bases from V and 4 bases from J, leaving 17 bases between. This CDR3 comprises 15 residues.

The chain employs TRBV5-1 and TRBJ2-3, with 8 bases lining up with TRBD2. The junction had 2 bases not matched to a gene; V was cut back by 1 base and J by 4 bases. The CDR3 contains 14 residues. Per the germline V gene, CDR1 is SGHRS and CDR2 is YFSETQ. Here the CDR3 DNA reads TGCGCCAGCAGCTTGCCCGGGGGGGCAGATACGCAGTATTTT. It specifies CASSLPGGADTQYF. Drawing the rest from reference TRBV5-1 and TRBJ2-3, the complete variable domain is KAGVTQTPRYLIKTRGQQVTLSCSPISGHRSVSWYQQTPGQGLQFLFEYFSETQRNKGNFPGRFSGRQFSNSRSEMNVSTLELGDSALYLCASSLPGGADTQYFGPGTRLTVL.

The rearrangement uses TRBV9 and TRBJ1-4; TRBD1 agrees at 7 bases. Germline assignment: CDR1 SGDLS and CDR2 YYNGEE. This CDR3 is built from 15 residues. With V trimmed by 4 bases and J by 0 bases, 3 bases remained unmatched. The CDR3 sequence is CASSRDSATNEKLFF. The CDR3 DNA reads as TGTGCCAGCAGCCGGGACAGTGCAACTAATGAAAAACTGTTTTTT.

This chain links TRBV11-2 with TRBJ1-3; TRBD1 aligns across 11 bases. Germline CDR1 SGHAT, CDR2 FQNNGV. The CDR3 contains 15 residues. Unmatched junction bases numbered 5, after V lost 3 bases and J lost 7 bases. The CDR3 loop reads CASSLDRGLWNTIYF. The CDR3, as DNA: TGTGCCAGCAGCTTGGACAGGGGGCTCTGGAACACCATATATTTT.

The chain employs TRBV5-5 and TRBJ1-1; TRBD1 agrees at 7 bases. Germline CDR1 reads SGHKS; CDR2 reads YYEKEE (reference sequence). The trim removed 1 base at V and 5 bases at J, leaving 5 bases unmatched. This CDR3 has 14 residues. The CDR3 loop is CASSLQGRGTEAFF. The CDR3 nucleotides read TGTGCCAGCAGCTTGCAGGGCAGGGGGACTGAAGCTTTCTTT.

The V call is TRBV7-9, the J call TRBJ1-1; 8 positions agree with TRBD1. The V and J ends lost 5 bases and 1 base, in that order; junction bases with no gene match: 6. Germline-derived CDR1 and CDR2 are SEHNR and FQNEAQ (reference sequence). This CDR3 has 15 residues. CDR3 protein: CASSGQGMPNTEAFF. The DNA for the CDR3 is TGTGCCAGCAGCGGACAGGGAATGCCGAACACTGAAGCTTTCTTT.

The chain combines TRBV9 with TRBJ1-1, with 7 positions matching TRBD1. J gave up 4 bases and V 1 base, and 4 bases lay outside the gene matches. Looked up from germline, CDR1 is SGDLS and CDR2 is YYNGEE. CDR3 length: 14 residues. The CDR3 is CASSVHRQGTEAFF. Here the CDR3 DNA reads TGTGCCAGCAGCGTACATCGACAGGGCACTGAAGCTTTCTTT.

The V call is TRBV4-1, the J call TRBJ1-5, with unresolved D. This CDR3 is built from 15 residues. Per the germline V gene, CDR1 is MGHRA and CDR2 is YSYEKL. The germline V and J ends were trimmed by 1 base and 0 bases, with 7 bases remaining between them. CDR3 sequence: CASSQARYSNQPQHF. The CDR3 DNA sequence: TGCGCCAGCAGCCAAGCACGGTATAGCAATCAGCCCCAGCATTTT.